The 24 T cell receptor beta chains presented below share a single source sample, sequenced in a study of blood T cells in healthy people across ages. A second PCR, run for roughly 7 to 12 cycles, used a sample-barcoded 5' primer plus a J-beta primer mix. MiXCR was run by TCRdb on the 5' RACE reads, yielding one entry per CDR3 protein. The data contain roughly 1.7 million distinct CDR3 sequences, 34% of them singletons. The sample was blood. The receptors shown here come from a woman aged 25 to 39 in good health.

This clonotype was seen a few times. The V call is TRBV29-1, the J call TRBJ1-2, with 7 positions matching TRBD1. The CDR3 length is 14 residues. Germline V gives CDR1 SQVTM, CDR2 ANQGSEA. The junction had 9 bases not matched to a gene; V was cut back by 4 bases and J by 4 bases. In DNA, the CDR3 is TGCAGCGTTGGAGGACAGGAATTACGCTATGGCTACACCTTC. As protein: CSVGGQELRYGYTF.

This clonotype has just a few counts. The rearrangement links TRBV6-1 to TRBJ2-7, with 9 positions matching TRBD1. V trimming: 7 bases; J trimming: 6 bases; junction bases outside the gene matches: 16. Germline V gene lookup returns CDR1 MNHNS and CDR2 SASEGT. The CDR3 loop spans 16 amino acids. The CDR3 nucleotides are TGTGCCAGCAATCCTTTCTCCGGGACAGGGTTTGGCGAGCAGTACTTC. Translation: CASNPFSGTGFGEQYF.

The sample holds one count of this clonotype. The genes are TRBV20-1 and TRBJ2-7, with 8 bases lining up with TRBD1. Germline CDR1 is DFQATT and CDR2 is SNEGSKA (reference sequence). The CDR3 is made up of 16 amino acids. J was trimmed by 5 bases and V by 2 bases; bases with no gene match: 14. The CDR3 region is CSARPPLGRGLDEQYF. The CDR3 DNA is TGCAGTGCTAGACCCCCACTAGGCAGGGGGCTGGACGAGCAGTACTTC.

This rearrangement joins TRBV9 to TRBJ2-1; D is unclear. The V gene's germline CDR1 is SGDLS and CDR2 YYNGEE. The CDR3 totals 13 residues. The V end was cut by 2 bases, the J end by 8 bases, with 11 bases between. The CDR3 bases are TGTGCCAGCAGCGTGCAGACTCGCGATGAGCAGTTCTTC. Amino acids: CASSVQTRDEQFF. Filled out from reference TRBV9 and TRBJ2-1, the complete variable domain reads DSGVTQTPKHLITATGQRVTLRCSPRSGDLSVYWYQQSLDQGLQFLIQYYNGEERAKGNILERFSAQQFPDLHSELNLSSLELGDSALYFCASSVQTRDEQFFGPGTRLTVL.

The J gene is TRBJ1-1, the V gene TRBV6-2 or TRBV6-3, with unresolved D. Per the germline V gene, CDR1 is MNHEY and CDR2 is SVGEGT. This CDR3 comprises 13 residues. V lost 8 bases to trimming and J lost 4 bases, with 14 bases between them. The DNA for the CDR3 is TGTGCCAGCGGCCCGCGGCGGGCCACTGAAGCTTTCTTT. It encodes CASGPRRATEAFF.

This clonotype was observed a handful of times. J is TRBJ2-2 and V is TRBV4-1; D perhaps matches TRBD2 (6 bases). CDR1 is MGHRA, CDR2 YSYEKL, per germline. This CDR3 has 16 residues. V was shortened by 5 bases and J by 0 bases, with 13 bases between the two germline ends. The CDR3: CASSRTGVPNTGELFF. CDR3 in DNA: TGCGCCAGCAGCAGGACGGGAGTGCCGAACACCGGGGAGCTGTTTTTT.

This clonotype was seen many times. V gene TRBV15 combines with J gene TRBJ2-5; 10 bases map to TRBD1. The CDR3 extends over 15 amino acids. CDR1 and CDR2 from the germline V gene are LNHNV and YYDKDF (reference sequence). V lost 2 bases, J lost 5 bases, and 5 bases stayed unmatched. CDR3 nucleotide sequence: TGTGCCACCAGCAGAATGGGACAGGGGACGGAGACCCAGTACTTC. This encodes CATSRMGQGTETQYF. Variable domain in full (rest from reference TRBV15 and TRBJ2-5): DAMVIQNPRYQVTQFGKPVTLSCSQTLNHNVMYWYQQKSSQAPKLLFHYYDKDFNNEADTPDNFQSRRPNTSFCFLDIRSPGLGDTAMYLCATSRMGQGTETQYFGPGTRLLVL.

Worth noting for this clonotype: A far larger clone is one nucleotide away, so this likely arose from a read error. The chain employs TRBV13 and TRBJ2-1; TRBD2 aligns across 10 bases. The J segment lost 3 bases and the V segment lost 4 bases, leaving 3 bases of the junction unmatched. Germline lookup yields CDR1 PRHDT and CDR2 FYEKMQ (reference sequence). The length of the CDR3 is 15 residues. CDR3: CASSSRTSGYNEQFF. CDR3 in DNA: TGTGCCAGCAGCTCCCGGACTAGCGGCTACAATGAGCAGTTCTTC. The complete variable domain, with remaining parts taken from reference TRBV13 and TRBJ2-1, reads AAGVIQSPRHLIKEKRETATLKCYPIPRHDTVYWYQQGPGQDPQFLISFYEKMQSDKGSIPDRFSAQQFSDYHSELNMSSLELGDSALYFCASSSRTSGYNEQFFGPGTRLTVL.

The CDR3 DNA reads as TGTGCCTGGAGACCGGGACGGTATAATTCACCCCTCCACTTT. This translates into CAWRPGRYNSPLHF. This chain connects TRBV30 to TRBJ1-6, with a possible D match to TRBD1 (5 bases). Per the germline V gene, CDR1 is GTSNPN and CDR2 is SVGIG (reference sequence). This CDR3 has 14 amino acids. The V and J ends lost 3 bases and 4 bases respectively, with 10 bases between them. The full variable domain, in which reference TRBV30 and TRBJ1-6 provide the parts outside the CDR3, is SQTIHQWPATLVQPVGSPLSLECTVEGTSNPNLYWYRQAAGRGLQLLFYSVGIGQISSEVPQNLSASRPQDRQFILSSKKLLLSDSGFYLCAWRPGRYNSPLHFGNGTRLTVT.

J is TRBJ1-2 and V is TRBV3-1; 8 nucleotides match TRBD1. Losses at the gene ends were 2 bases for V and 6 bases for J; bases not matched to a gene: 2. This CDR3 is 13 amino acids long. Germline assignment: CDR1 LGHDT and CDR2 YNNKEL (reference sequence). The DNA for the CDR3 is TGTGCCAGCAGCCAAACAGGGGGGGATGGCTACACCTTC. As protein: CASSQTGGDGYTF.

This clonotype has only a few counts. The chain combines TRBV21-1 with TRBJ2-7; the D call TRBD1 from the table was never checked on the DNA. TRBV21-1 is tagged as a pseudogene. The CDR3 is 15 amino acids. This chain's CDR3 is CASSKVRGQPYEQYF. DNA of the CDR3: TGTGCCAGCAGCAAAGTGAGGGGGCAGCCCTACGAGCAGTACTTC.

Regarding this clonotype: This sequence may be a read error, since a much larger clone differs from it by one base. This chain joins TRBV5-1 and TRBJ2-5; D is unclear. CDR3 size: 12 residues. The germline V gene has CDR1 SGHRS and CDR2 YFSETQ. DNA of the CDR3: TGCGCCGGCAGCGACGGTTTCGGGACCCAGTACTTC. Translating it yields CAGSDGFGTQYF.

This CDR3 is CASSLDSDAEAFF. CDR3 DNA: TGCGCCAGCAGCTTGGATTCGGACGCCGAAGCTTTCTTT. The gene calls are TRBV5-1 and TRBJ1-1; no clear D gene. The germline gives CDR1 SGHRS, CDR2 YFSETQ. V lost 0 bases to trimming and J lost 8 bases, with 11 bases between them. CDR3 length: 13 residues.

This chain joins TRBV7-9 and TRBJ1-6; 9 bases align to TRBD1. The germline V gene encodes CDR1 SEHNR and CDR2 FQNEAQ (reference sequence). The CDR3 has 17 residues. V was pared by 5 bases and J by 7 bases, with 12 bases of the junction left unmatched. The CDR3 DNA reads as TGTGCCAGCAGCGACACCGGGACAGGGAGCCCGAATTCACCCCTCCACTTT. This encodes CASSDTGTGSPNSPLHF.

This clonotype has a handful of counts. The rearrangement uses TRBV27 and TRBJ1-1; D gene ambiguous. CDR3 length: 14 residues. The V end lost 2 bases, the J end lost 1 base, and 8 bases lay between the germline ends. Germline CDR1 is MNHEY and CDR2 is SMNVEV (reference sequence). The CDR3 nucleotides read TGTGCCAGCAGTTTAAACGGACCGAACACTGAAGCTTTCTTT. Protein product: CASSLNGPNTEAFF.

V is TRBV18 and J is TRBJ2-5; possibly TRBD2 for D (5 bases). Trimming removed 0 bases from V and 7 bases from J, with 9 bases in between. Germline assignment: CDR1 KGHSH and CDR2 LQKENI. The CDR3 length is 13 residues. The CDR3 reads CASSPPGRGTQYF. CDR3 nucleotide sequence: TGTGCCAGCTCACCACCGGGCCGGGGGACCCAGTACTTC. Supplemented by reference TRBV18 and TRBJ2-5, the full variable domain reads NAGVMQNPRHLVRRRGQEARLRCSPMKGHSHVYWYRQLPEEGLKFMVYLQKENIIDESGMPKERFSAEFPKEGPSILRIQQVVRGDSAAYFCASSPPGRGTQYFGPGTRLLVL.

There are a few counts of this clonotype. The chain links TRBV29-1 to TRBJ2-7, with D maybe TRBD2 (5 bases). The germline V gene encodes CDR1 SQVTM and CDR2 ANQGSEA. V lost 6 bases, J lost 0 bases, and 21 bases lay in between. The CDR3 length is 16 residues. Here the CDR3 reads CSVLLRAATFSYEQYF. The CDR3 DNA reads TGCAGCGTCCTACTGAGGGCAGCCACGTTCTCCTACGAGCAGTACTTC.

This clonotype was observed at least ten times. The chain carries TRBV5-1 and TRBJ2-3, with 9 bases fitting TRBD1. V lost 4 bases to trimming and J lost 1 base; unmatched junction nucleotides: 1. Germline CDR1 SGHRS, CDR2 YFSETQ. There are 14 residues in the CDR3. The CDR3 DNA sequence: TGCGCCAGCAGCGGACAGGGGCGCACAGATACGCAGTATTTT. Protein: CASSGQGRTDTQYF.

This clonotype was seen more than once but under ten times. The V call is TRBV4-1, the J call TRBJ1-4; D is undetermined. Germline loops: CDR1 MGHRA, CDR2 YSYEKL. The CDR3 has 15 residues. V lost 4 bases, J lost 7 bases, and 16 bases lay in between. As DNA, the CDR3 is TGCGCCAGCAGCCTGAAGGGTCTGGGAGGTGAAAAACTGTTTTTT. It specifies CASSLKGLGGEKLFF.

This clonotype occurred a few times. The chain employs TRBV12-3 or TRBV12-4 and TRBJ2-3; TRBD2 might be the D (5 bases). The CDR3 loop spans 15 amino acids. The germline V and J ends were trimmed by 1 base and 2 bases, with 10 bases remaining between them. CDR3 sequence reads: CASSLEDSYTDTQYF. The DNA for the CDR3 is TGTGCCAGCAGTTTAGAGGACTCTTACACAGATACGCAGTATTTT.

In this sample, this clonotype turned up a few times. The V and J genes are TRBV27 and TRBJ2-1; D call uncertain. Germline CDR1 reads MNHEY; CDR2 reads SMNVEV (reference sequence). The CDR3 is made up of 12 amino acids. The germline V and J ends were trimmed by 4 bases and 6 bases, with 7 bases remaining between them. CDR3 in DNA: TGTGCCAGCAGTTCAAAAAGCAATGAGCAGTTCTTC. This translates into CASSSKSNEQFF.

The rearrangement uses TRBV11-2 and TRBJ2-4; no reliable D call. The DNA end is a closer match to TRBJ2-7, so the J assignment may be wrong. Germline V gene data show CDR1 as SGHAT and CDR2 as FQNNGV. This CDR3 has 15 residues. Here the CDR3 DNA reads TGTGCCAGCAGCTTAGTGGGGAAAACCAACTACGAGCAGTACTTC. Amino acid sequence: CASSLVGKTNYEQYF.

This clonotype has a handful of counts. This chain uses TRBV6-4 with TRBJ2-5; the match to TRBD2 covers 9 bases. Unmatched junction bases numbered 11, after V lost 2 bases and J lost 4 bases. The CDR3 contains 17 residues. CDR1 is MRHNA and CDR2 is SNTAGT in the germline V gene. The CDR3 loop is CASSDGIAGALLETQYF. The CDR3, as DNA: TGTGCCAGCAGTGACGGGATAGCGGGGGCGCTTTTAGAGACCCAGTACTTC.

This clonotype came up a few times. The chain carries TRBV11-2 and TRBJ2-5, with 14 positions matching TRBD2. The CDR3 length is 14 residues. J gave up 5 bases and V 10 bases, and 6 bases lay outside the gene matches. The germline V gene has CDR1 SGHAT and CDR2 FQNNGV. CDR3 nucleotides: TGTGCCACCGGGACTAGCGGGAGTCGGGAGACCCAGTACTTC. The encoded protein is CATGTSGSRETQYF.